The rows below give T cell receptor beta chains drawn from one sample of a study of T cell changes during pregnancy in multiple sclerosis. TCRdb's copy holds only in-frame clones and misses some; the assay was immunoSEQ multiplex PCR. The data show 50,000 to 60,000 clones, just under 90% seen once. The sequences come from CD4+ T cells from peripheral blood mononuclear cells, collected in the first trimester of pregnancy. The receptors were sampled from a female donor with multiple sclerosis, enrolled in a pregnancy study. CDR3s include the opening cysteine and the closing phenylalanine or tryptophan. The D gene is left open where the match is weak. Size is omitted from some rows. Given values are once, few, many or a class for expanded clones.

j_call clone_size d_call v_call cdr3_nt cdr3_aa
TRBJ1-5 . TRBD1 TRBV6-6 TGTGCCAGCAGCCCCGGAGGGGGCGCAAGCAATCAGCCCCAGCATTTT CASSPGGGASNQPQHF
TRBJ2-1 . TRBD2 TRBV27 TGTGCCAGCAGCACCTCCGGGACTAGCGGGATGAAAGGCCATGAGCAGTTCTTC CASSTSGTSGMKGHEQFF
TRBJ2-7 . . TRBV5-1 TGCGCCAGCAGCTTAGACGGGAGCTCCTACGAGCAGTACTTC CASSLDGSSYEQYF
TRBJ1-1 . . TRBV2 TGTGCCAGCAGTGAACTAGGGGCGCGGAACACTGAAGCTTTCTTT CASSELGARNTEAFF
TRBJ2-7 . TRBD1 TRBV10-3 TGTGCCATCAATAAGGGACAGGAGCTCGAGCAGTACTTC CAINKGQELEQYF
TRBJ1-1 . . TRBV19 TGTGCCAGTACCAGCGGGCTCGGGAACACTGAAGCTTTCTTT CASTSGLGNTEAFF
TRBJ1-3 . . TRBV30 TGTGCCTGGAGTGTAGGACTTACTGGAAACACCATATATTTT CAWSVGLTGNTIYF
TRBJ1-5 . . TRBV7-9 TGTGCCAGCAGCTTAGATAGTAGCAATCAGCCCCAGCATTTT CASSLDSSNQPQHF
TRBJ1-2 . . TRBV19 TGTGCCAGTAGTGAGGACAGTAACTATGGCTACACCTTC CASSEDSNYGYTF
TRBJ1-1 . . TRBV19 TGTGCCAGTAAAGGACAGCCGAACACTGAAGCTTTCTTT CASKGQPNTEAFF
TRBJ1-2 . TRBD1 TRBV29-1 TGCAGCGCCACTGGGACAGGAAGGTCTCGTGGCTACACCTTC CSATGTGRSRGYTF
TRBJ2-1 . TRBD2 TRBV2 TGTGCCAGCAGTGCCTCCCTAGCGGGAGTATGGGGTGAGCAGTTCTTC CASSASLAGVWGEQFF
TRBJ2-7 once . TRBV9 TGTGCCAGCAGCGTAGAGGGGGGAGGGCCCTACGAGCAGTACTTC CASSVEGGGPYEQYF
TRBJ2-7 . TRBD2 TRBV5-1 TGCGCCAGCAGCGAGACCCCTAGCGGGAGTTACGAGCAGTACTTC CASSETPSGSYEQYF
TRBJ2-1 . TRBD2 TRBV7-3 TGTGCCAGCAGCTTAAATCCTAGCGGGAGTGGCAATGAGCAGTTCTTC CASSLNPSGSGNEQFF
TRBJ2-2 . TRBD2 TRBV7-6 TGTGCCAGCAGTTATAGCGGGACCAACACCGGGGAGCTGTTTTTT CASSYSGTNTGELFF
TRBJ2-1 . TRBD2 TRBV11-2 TGTGCCAGCAGGCGACTAGCGACTATATACAATGAGCAGTTCTTC CASRRLATIYNEQFF
TRBJ2-3 . . TRBV10-3 TGTGCCATCAGTCTATCGCAGGGTGGGGGCACAGATACGCAGTATTTT CAISLSQGGGTDTQYF
TRBJ2-5 . . TRBV7-2 TGTGCCAGCAGCTTGGGACATAGAGAGACCCAGTACTTC CASSLGHRETQYF
TRBJ2-2 . . TRBV7-3 TGTGCCAGCAGCCAAGGGGGAGGGGCCACCGGGGAGCTGTTTTTT CASSQGGGATGELFF
TRBJ2-7 . TRBD1 TRBV18 TGTGCCAGCTCACCGTACCGGGACAGGGTCTACGAGCAGTACTTC CASSPYRDRVYEQYF
TRBJ2-7 . . TRBV5-1 TGCGCCAGCAGCGACGACGGGTTTTACTACGAGCAGTACTTC CASSDDGFYYEQYF
TRBJ2-1 . . TRBV6-1 TGTGCCAGCAGTGAAACCGGGACAAACAATGAGCAGTTCTTC CASSETGTNNEQFF
TRBJ2-3 . . TRBV5-1 TGCGCCAGCAGCCGGGACATTGGAACTAGCACAGATACGCAGTATTTT CASSRDIGTSTDTQYF
TRBJ1-6 . TRBD1 TRBV28 TGTGCCAGCAGTTTAGGGGGACAGGGAGGCTCACCCCTCCACTTT CASSLGGQGGSPLHF
TRBJ2-1 . . TRBV11-2 TGTGCCAGCAGCACAGGGTACTACAATGAGCAGTTCTTC CASSTGYYNEQFF
TRBJ1-1 once TRBD1 TRBV6-5 TGTGCCAGCACGTACAGGGGGCTCGACACTGAAGCTTTCTTT CASTYRGLDTEAFF
TRBJ1-6 . . TRBV27 TGTGCCAGCAGCCCCCCCAGGTTAGGTGATTCACCCCTCCACTTT CASSPPRLGDSPLHF
TRBJ2-7 . . TRBV6-5 TGTGCCAGCACCAGAGTGGGGGGCGAGCAGTACTTC CASTRVGGEQYF
TRBJ2-2 . . TRBV7-9 TGTGCCAGCAGCGCTAGGAGGGGTACGACGAACACCGGGGAGCTGTTTTTT CASSARRGTTNTGELFF
TRBJ1-6 . . TRBV9 TGTGCCAGCAGCTCAAGGGTTGGAGGGTCACCCCTCCACTTT CASSSRVGGSPLHF
TRBJ2-5 . . TRBV30 TGTGCCTGGAGCGTTAGTCGGGGGTTTGCAGAGACCCAGTACTTC CAWSVSRGFAETQYF
TRBJ1-4 once . TRBV30 TGTGCCTGGAACGGGGGTCCTAATGAAAAACTGTTTTTT CAWNGGPNEKLFF
TRBJ2-3 . . TRBV7-2 TGTGCCAGCAGCGGAGGTATAGCGCAGTATTTT CASSGGIAQYF
TRBJ1-2 . . TRBV5-1 TGCGCCAGCAGCAAAGCACGCGAAAAAGAAGGCGGTGGCTACACCTTC CASSKAREKEGGGYTF
TRBJ2-5 . . TRBV11-3 TGTGCCAGCAGCTTAGCCGGGAGCCTGGGGGAGACCCAGTACTTC CASSLAGSLGETQYF
TRBJ2-1 . TRBD1 TRBV18 TGTGCCAGCTCACCAGGACAGGTATACAATGAGCAGTTCTTC CASSPGQVYNEQFF
TRBJ1-1 . . TRBV2 TGTGCCAGCAAAAAGGAGGGGATTGGCACTGAAGCTTTCTTT CASKKEGIGTEAFF
TRBJ1-2 . . TRBV2 TGTGCCAGCAGTAGGACATATGGCTACACCTTC CASSRTYGYTF
TRBJ1-5 . TRBD1 TRBV19 TGTGCCAGTAGTTCAAGGACAGGGGTAGGTAATCAGCCCCAGCATTTT CASSSRTGVGNQPQHF
TRBJ1-1 . TRBD1 TRBV10-3 TGTGCCATCAGTGACCCGGGACAGGGGGCCACTGAAGCTTTCTTT CAISDPGQGATEAFF
TRBJ2-6 . . TRBV6-6 TGTGCCAGCTTTACCGGTGGGGCCAACGTCCTGACTTTC CASFTGGANVLTF
TRBJ2-1 . TRBD2 TRBV7-6 TGTGCCAGCAGCCCCCTGCCGCGGGGGGGTAATGAGCAGTTCTTC CASSPLPRGGNEQFF
TRBJ1-6 . . TRBV11-3 TGTGCCAGCAGCTTCTCCGGGCGGGGAAAGGCAGCACCCCTCCACTTT CASSFSGRGKAAPLHF
TRBJ1-1 . . TRBV6-6 TGTGCCAGCAGCCGACAGGAGAACACTGAAGCTTTCTTT CASSRQENTEAFF
TRBJ2-5 . TRBD2 TRBV11-2 TGTGCCAGCAGCCTATCTAGCGGGGGGGCAGGGGAGACCCAGTACTTC CASSLSSGGAGETQYF
TRBJ1-5 . TRBD1 TRBV9 TGTGCCAGCAGCGGCTCAGCGACAGGGGAGAATCAGCCCCAGCATTTT CASSGSATGENQPQHF
TRBJ1-5 . TRBD1 TRBV19 TGTGCCAGTAGTATCCGCACTACAGGGGGCATACATCAGCCCCAGCATTTT CASSIRTTGGIHQPQHF
TRBJ2-2 . TRBD2 TRBV2 TGTGCCAGCAGTCCTAGCGGGGGGGCTAGGACCGGGGAGCTGTTTTTT CASSPSGGARTGELFF
TRBJ1-3 . . TRBV18 TGTGCCAGCTCACCACCCGGTCGCTCTGGAAACACCATATATTTT CASSPPGRSGNTIYF
TRBJ1-3 . TRBD1 TRBV4-3 TGCGCCAGCAGCCAAGAACAGGGGCCGGGAAACACCATATATTTT CASSQEQGPGNTIYF
TRBJ2-3 . TRBD2 TRBV27 TGTGCCAGCAAGAAGCGGGAGAGGACAGATACGCAGTATTTT CASKKRERTDTQYF
TRBJ2-2 once . TRBV11-2 TGTGCCAGCAGCTCCATCGGTGAGGGCCAAATAGGGACCGGGGAGCTGTTTTTT CASSSIGEGQIGTGELFF
TRBJ1-6 . TRBD1 TRBV25-1 TGTGCCAGCAGCCCAACTAACAGGGGAAGTAATTCACCCCTCCACTTT CASSPTNRGSNSPLHF